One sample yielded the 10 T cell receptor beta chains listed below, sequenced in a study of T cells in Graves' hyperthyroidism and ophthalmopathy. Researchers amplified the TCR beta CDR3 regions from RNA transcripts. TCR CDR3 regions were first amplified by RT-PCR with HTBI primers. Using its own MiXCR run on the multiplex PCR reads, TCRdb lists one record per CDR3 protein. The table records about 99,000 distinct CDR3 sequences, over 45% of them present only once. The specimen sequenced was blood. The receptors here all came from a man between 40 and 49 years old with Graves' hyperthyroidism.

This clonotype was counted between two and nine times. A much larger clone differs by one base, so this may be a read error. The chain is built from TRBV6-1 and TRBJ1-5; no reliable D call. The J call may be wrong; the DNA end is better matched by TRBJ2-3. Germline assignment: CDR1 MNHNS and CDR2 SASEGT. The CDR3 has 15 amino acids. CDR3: CASSLYRALNQPQYF. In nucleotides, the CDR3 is TGTGCCAGCAGTCTTTACCGGGCCCTGAATCAGCCCCAGTATTTT.

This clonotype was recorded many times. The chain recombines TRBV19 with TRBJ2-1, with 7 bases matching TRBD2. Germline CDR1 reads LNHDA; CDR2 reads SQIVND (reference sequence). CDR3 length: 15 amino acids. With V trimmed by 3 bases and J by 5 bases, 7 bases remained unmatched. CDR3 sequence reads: CASSIRWEGNNEQFF. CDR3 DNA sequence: TGTGCCAGTAGTATCCGTTGGGAGGGGAACAATGAGCAGTTCTTC.

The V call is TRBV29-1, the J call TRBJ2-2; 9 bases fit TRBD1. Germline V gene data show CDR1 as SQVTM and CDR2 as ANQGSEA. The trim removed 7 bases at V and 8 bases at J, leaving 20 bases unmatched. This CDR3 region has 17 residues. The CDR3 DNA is TGCAGCGCCAGTCCTATTTCGAGACAGGGGGTTGGAGGGGAGCTGTTTTTT. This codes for CSASPISRQGVGGELFF.

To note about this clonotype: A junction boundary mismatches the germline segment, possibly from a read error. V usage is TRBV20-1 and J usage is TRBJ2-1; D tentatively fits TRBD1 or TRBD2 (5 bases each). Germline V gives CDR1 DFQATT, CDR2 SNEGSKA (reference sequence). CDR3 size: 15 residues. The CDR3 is CSARAGTATYKEQCF. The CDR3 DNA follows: TGCAGTGCTAGGGCCGGGACCGCAACCTACAAGGAGCAGTGCTTC.

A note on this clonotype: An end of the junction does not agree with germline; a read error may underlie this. The CDR3 spells CASSLGGGAGELFF. The DNA for the CDR3 is TGTGCCAGCAGCTTGGGGGGGGGCGCCGGTGAGCTGTTTTTT. V is TRBV7-3 and J is TRBJ2-2, with D perhaps matching TRBD2 (7 bases). The germline V gene has CDR1 SGHTA and CDR2 FQGTGA. The CDR3 has 14 residues.

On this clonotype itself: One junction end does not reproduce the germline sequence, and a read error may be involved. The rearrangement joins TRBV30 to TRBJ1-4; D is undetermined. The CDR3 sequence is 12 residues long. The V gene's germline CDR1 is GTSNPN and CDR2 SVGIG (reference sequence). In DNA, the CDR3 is TGTGCCTGGAGTGTACAGAATGAAGAACTGTTTTTT. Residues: CAWSVQNEELFF.

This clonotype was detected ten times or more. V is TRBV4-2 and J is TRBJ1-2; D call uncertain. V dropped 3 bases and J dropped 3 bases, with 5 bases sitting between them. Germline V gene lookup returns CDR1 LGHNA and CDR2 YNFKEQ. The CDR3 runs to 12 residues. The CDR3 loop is CASSQSDYGYTF. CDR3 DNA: TGTGCCAGCAGCCAGTCCGACTATGGCTACACCTTC.

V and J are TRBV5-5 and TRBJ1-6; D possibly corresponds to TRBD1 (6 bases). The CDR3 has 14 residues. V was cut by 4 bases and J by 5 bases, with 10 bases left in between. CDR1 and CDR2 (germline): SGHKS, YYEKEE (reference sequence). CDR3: CASSRTANNSPLHF. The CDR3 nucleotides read TGTGCCAGCAGCCGGACAGCAAATAATTCACCCCTCCACTTT.

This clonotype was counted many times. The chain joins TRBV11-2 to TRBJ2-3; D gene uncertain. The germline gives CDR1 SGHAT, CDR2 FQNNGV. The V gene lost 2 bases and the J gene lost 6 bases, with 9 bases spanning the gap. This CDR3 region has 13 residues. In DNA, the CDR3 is TGTGCCAGCAGCTTACGGCGGTCGGATACGCAGTATTTT. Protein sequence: CASSLRRSDTQYF.

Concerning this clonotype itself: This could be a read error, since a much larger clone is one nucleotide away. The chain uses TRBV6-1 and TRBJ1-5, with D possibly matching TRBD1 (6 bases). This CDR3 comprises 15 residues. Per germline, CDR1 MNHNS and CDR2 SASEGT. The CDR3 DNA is TGTGCCGGCAGAGCACAGGGAGGCGGCAATCAGCCCCAGCATTTT. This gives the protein CAGRAQGGGNQPQHF.